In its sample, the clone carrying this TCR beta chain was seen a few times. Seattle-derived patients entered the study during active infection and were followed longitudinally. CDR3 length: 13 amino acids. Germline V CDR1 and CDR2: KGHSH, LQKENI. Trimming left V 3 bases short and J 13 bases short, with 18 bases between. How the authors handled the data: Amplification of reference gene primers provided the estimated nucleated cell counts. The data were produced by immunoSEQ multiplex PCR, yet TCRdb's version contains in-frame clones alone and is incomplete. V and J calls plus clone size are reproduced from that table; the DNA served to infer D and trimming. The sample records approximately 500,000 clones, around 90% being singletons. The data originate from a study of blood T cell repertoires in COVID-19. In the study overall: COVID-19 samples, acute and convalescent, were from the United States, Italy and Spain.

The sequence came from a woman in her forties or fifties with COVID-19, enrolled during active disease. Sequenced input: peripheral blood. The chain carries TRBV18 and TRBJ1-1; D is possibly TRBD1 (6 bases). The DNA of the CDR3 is TGTGCCAGCTCACCGGGAAGGTGGACAGATGTTTTCTTT. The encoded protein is CASSPGRWTDVFF.